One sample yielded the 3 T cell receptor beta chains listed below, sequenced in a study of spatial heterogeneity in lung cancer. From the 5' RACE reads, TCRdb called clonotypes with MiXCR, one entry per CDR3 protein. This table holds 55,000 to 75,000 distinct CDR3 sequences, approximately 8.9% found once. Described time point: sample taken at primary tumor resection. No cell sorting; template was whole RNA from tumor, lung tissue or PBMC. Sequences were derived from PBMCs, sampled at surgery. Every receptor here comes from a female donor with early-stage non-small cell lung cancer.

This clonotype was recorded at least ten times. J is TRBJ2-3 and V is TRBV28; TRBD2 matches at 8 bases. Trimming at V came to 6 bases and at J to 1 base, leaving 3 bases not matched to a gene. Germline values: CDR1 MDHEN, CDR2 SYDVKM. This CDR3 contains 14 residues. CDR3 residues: CASRVAGRTDTQYF. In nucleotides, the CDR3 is TGTGCCAGCAGAGTAGCGGGACGCACAGATACGCAGTATTTT.

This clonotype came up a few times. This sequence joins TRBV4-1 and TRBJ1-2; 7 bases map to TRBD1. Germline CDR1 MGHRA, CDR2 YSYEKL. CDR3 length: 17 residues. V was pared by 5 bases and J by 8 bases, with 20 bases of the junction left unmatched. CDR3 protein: CASSKPNRQGRLVGYTF. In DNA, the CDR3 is TGCGCCAGCAGCAAGCCGAATAGACAGGGTCGTCTTGTCGGCTACACCTTC.

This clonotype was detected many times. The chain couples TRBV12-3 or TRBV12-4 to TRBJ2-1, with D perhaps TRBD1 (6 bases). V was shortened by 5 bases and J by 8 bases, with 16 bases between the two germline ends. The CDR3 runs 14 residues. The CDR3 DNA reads TGTGCCAGCAGTATAGGACAGCCGATGGATGAGCAGTTCTTC. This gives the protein CASSIGQPMDEQFF.